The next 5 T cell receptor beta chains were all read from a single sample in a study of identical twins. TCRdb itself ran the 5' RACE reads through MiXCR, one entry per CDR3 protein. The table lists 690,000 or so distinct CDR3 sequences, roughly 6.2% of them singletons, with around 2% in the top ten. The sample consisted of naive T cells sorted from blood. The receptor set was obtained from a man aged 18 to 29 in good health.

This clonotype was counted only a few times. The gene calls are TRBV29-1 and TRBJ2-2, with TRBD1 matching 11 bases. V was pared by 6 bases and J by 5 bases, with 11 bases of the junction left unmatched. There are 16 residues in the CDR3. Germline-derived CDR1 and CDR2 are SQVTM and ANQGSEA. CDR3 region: CSVGPTGTGGTGELFF. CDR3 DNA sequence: TGCAGCGTCGGCCCAACAGGGACAGGGGGAACCGGGGAGCTGTTTTTT.

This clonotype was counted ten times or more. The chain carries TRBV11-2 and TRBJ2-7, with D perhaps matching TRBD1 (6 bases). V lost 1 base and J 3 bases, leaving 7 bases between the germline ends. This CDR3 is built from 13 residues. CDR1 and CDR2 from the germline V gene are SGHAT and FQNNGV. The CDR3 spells CASSLAGVYEQYV. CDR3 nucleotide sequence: TGTGCCAGCAGCTTAGCAGGGGTCTACGAGCAGTACGTC.

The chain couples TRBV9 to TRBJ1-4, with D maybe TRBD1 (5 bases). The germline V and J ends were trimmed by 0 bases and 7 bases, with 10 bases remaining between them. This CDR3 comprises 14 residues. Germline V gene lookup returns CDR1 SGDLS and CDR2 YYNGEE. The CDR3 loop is CASSVEGRGEKLFF. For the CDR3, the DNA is TGTGCCAGCAGCGTAGAGGGGCGCGGTGAAAAACTGTTTTTT.

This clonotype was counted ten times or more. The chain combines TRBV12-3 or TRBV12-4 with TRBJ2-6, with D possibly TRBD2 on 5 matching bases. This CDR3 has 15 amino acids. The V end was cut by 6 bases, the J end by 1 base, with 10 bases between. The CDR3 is CASSPLVSGANVLTF. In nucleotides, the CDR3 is TGTGCCAGCAGCCCACTAGTTTCTGGGGCCAACGTCCTGACTTTC.

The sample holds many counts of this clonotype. DNA of the CDR3: TGCGCCAGCAGCTTAAAGGGTCGAGCGGGAACGACACTAGGGGAGACCCAGTACTTC. Its translation is CASSLKGRAGTTLGETQYF. J is TRBJ2-5 and V is TRBV5-1, with 7 bases lining up with TRBD2. From germline, CDR1 is SGHRS and CDR2 YFSETQ. Trimming at V came to 2 bases and at J to 5 bases, leaving 21 bases not matched to a gene. The CDR3 runs to 19 residues.